One and the same sample provided the 21 T cell receptor beta chains below, sequenced in a study of blood T cell repertoires in COVID-19. The data were produced by immunoSEQ multiplex PCR, yet TCRdb's version contains in-frame clones alone and is incomplete. The sample records 380,000 or so clones, approximately 87% being singletons. Material: PBMCs or T cells enriched from blood (not recorded which). These receptors originate from a man aged 30 to 45 who had recovered from COVID-19.

The chain links TRBV5-1 to TRBJ1-5, with 11 bases fitting TRBD1. The CDR3 contains 17 residues. Trimming took 4 bases from V and 4 from J; bases not matched to a gene: 10. Germline V CDR1 and CDR2: SGHRS, YFSETQ. The CDR3 reads CASSPGPGTGGNQPQHF. The CDR3 bases are TGCGCCAGCAGCCCCGGTCCTGGGACAGGGGGGAATCAGCCCCAGCATTTT.

V and J are TRBV27 and TRBJ1-2; TRBD1 agrees at 10 bases. Looked up from germline, CDR1 is MNHEY and CDR2 is SMNVEV (reference sequence). This CDR3 is built from 12 residues. The V and J ends lost 9 bases and 6 bases, in that order; junction bases with no gene match: 4. In DNA form, the CDR3 reads TGTGCCAGTGGGACAGGGGAAGATGGCTACACCTTC. Protein sequence: CASGTGEDGYTF.

The V and J genes are TRBV6-1 and TRBJ1-3; D ambiguous. This CDR3 comprises 15 residues. V was trimmed by 2 bases and J by 0 bases, leaving 8 bases between them. Germline V lookup: CDR1 MNHNS, CDR2 SASEGT. CDR3 amino acids: CASSEPGSSGNTIYF. The CDR3 DNA reads TGTGCCAGCAGTGAACCTGGTAGCTCTGGAAACACCATATATTTT.

V and J are TRBV6-5 and TRBJ2-1; 9 nucleotides line up with TRBD2. CDR3 length equals 14 residues. Unmatched junction bases numbered 7, after V lost 4 bases and J lost 9 bases. Germline V gene sequence: CDR1 MNHEY, CDR2 SVGAGI. CDR3 protein: CASSWRGGPVEQFF. DNA for the CDR3: TGTGCCAGCAGTTGGCGGGGGGGCCCGGTTGAGCAGTTCTTC.

This sequence joins TRBV3-1 (or the pseudogene TRBV3-2) and TRBJ2-1; D is uncertain. The CDR3 is made up of 13 amino acids. Deletions cut 3 bases from V and 5 bases from J, with 8 bases between. Germline CDR1 and CDR2: LGHDT and YNNKEL (reference sequence). DNA for the CDR3: TGTGCCAGCAGCCAGGCTACTAACAATGAGCAGTTCTTC. It yields the protein CASSQATNNEQFF.

The chain couples TRBV30 to TRBJ1-2, with a possible D match to TRBD1 (6 bases). The CDR3 consists of 16 residues. Trimming shortened V by 0 bases and J by 4 bases, and 18 bases separated the two germline ends. Germline V gene sequence: CDR1 GTSNPN, CDR2 SVGIG (reference sequence). The CDR3: CAWSVRGQTFSYGYTF. In nucleotides, the CDR3 is TGTGCCTGGAGTGTCCGCGGACAGACCTTTTCCTATGGCTACACCTTC.

This chain links TRBV14 with TRBJ2-7; maybe TRBD2 (6 bases). The CDR3 runs 15 residues. CDR1 and CDR2 from the germline V gene are SGHDN and FVKESK. Trimming removed 3 bases from V and 4 bases from J, with 16 bases in between. As DNA, the CDR3 is TGTGCCAGCAGCCAGGGGGGAATAGCGGCGTACGAGCAGTACTTC. Translating gives CASSQGGIAAYEQYF.

The J gene is TRBJ1-4, the V gene TRBV7-9; 7 bases line up with TRBD1. The ends lost 2 bases at V and 6 bases at J; junction bases unmatched: 3. The CDR3 is made up of 14 amino acids. Germline CDR1 and CDR2: SEHNR and FQNEAQ (reference sequence). CDR3 amino acids: CASSLNRGDEKLFF. The CDR3 bases are TGTGCCAGCAGCTTAAACAGGGGTGATGAAAAACTGTTTTTT.

Here the CDR3 reads CASSRGTDTEAFF. Here the CDR3 DNA reads TGTGCCAGCTCCCGGGGGACAGACACTGAAGCTTTCTTT. The chain couples TRBV18 to TRBJ1-1, with 7 nucleotides matching TRBD1. The CDR3 loop spans 13 amino acids. Germline loops: CDR1 KGHSH, CDR2 LQKENI. V lost 6 bases and J lost 3; bases outside the gene matches: 4.

The chain carries TRBV5-1 and TRBJ2-1, with D possibly being TRBD1 (5 bases). Germline V gene lookup returns CDR1 SGHRS and CDR2 YFSETQ. V lost 5 bases and J lost 7, with 13 bases in between. This CDR3 has 13 amino acids. The CDR3 DNA reads TGCGCCAGCAGAGAACAGGTGGAAAATGAGCAGTTCTTC. Translating gives CASREQVENEQFF.

This chain joins TRBV20-1 and TRBJ1-1; perhaps TRBD1 as D (5 bases). This CDR3 has 11 residues. CDR1 and CDR2 (germline): DFQATT, SNEGSKA (reference sequence). Trimming stripped 3 bases from V and 3 bases from J, with 5 bases between. CDR3 in DNA: TGCAGTGCTAGGGGGCACACTGAAGCTTTCTTT. As protein: CSARGHTEAFF.

J is TRBJ1-5 and V is TRBV9, with 7 bases that match TRBD1. Trimming took 4 bases from V and 6 from J; bases not matched to a gene: 10. There are 15 residues in the CDR3. Germline lookup yields CDR1 SGDLS and CDR2 YYNGEE. The CDR3 protein is CASSPGVAGGQPQHF. The CDR3 region has the DNA TGTGCCAGCAGCCCAGGGGTGGCAGGGGGTCAGCCCCAGCATTTT.

This chain uses TRBV7-6 with TRBJ1-6; no reliable D call. Looked up from germline, CDR1 is SGHVS and CDR2 is FNYEAQ. V lost 2 bases to trimming and J lost 8 bases, with 10 bases between them. CDR3 length: 14 amino acids. CDR3 DNA: TGTGCCAGCAGCTTAAGGACGGAGGATTCACCCCTCCACTTT. It translates to CASSLRTEDSPLHF.

This chain links TRBV6-2 or TRBV6-3 with TRBJ2-7; D possibly corresponds to TRBD2 (5 bases). Germline V gene data show CDR1 as MNHEY and CDR2 as SVGEGT. The CDR3 extends over 15 amino acids. V was shortened by 6 bases and J by 3 bases, with 18 bases between the two germline ends. The CDR3 reads CASSPSGGPVYEQYF. Here the CDR3 DNA reads TGTGCCAGCAGCCCCAGTGGCGGGCCCGTCTACGAGCAGTACTTC.

The chain recombines TRBV10-3 with TRBJ1-2; TRBD1 aligns across 7 bases. The CDR3 totals 13 residues. V trimming: 6 bases; J trimming: 3 bases; junction bases outside the gene matches: 4. CDR1 and CDR2 (germline): ENHRY, SYGVKD. CDR3 protein: CAIRDRVDYGYTF. Written as DNA, the CDR3 is TGTGCCATCAGAGACAGGGTAGACTATGGCTACACCTTC.

This clone was observed a single time. The J gene is TRBJ2-7, the V gene TRBV18, with D possibly matching TRBD2 (7 bases). CDR1 and CDR2 from the germline V gene are KGHSH and LQKENI. V lost 1 base and J lost 3, with 10 bases in between. The CDR3 runs to 14 residues. Here the CDR3 reads CASSPQGGYYEQYF. In DNA, the CDR3 is TGTGCCAGCTCACCACAGGGGGGGTACTACGAGCAGTACTTC.

The rearrangement links TRBV30 to TRBJ1-3, with 8 bases identical to TRBD1. The CDR3 has 19 amino acids. V shed 4 bases, J shed 0 bases, and the junction held 17 bases outside the gene matches. Looked up from germline, CDR1 is GTSNPN and CDR2 is SVGIG (reference sequence). CDR3 DNA sequence: TGTGCCTGGAAGCCGATCGTAACAGGGGGGGATTACTCTGGAAACACCATATATTTT. Protein: CAWKPIVTGGDYSGNTIYF.

This chain uses TRBV5-1 with TRBJ1-4; D is undetermined. Germline V gene lookup returns CDR1 SGHRS and CDR2 YFSETQ. V was cut by 1 base and J by 5 bases, with 18 bases left in between. The CDR3 totals 17 residues. The chain's CDR3 is CASSLRESVGGNEKLFF. For the CDR3, the DNA is TGCGCCAGCAGCTTGAGGGAATCGGTCGGAGGAAATGAAAAACTGTTTTTT.

This rearrangement joins TRBV6-5 to TRBJ1-3; 9 bases map to TRBD1. The CDR3 runs to 15 residues. CDR1 and CDR2 from the germline V gene are MNHEY and SVGAGI. The V segment lost 8 bases and the J segment 0 bases; nucleotides outside the gene matches: 5. The CDR3 nucleotides are TGTGCCAGCGGACCGGGACAGGGCTCTGGAAACACCATATATTTT. Protein product: CASGPGQGSGNTIYF.

This clone is a singleton in its sample. The chain combines TRBV10-3 with TRBJ1-5; 9 nucleotides line up with TRBD1. CDR1 and CDR2 (germline): ENHRY, SYGVKD. J gave up 8 bases and V 0 bases, and 5 bases lay outside the gene matches. The CDR3 sequence is 15 residues long. The CDR3 DNA is TGTGCCATCAGTGAGTCACAGGGGGCAACGGAGCCCCAGCATTTT. Its protein is CAISESQGATEPQHF.

This clone was observed once. The rearrangement links TRBV6-5 to TRBJ1-1, with unresolved D. V was pared by 0 bases and J by 8 bases, with 7 bases between. Germline V CDR1 and CDR2: MNHEY, SVGAGI. The CDR3 has 12 amino acids. CDR3 coding DNA: TGTGCCAGCAGTTACTCCGGCAGGGAAGCTTTCTTT. This translates into CASSYSGREAFF.